The source of this T cell receptor beta chain is a study of blood T cell repertoires in COVID-19. Whole-study context: Sites in the United States, Italy and Spain provided acute and convalescent COVID-19 samples.

TCRdb's table, derived via immunoSEQ multiplex PCR, lists solely in-frame clones and lacks some. The sample carries more than 110,000 clones, 80% to 85% recorded once. The ends lost 8 bases at V and 2 bases at J; junction bases unmatched: 4. The germline gives CDR1 LGHNA, CDR2 YNFKEQ. The CDR3 runs to 14 residues. This clonotype was sampled from a human donor in a cohort sampled during active COVID-19. Sample: peripheral blood. The rearrangement joins TRBV4-2 to TRBJ2-5, with TRBD1 matching 11 bases. The CDR3 is CASQRDRGQETQYF. The CDR3 coding sequence is TGTGCCAGCCAGCGGGACAGGGGGCAAGAGACCCAGTACTTC.